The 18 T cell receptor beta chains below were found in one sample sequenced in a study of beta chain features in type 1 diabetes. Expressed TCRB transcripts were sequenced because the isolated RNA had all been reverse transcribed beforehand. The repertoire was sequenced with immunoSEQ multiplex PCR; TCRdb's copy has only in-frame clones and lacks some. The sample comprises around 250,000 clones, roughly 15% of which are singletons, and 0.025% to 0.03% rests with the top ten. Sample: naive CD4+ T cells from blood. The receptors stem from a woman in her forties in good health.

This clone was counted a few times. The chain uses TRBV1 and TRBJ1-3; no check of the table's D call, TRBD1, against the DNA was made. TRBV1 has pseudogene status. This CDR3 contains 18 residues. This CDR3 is CTSSQGSQGTGPGNTIYF. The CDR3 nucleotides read TGCACCAGCAGCCAAGGCTCCCAAGGGACAGGTCCTGGAAACACCATATATTTT.

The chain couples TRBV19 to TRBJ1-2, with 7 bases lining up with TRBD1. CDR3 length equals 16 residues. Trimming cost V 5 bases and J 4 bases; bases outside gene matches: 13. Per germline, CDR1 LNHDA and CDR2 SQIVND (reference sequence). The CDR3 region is CASSPDTTGQIYGYTF. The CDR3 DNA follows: TGTGCCAGTAGTCCCGACACGACAGGGCAAATCTATGGCTACACCTTC.

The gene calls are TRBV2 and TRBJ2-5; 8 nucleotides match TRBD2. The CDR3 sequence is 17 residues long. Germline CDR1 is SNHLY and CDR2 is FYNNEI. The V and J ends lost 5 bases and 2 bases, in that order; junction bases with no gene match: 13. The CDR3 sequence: CASSYRTSLGGQETQYF. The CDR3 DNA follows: TGTGCCAGCAGTTACCGGACTAGCCTTGGGGGTCAAGAGACCCAGTACTTC.

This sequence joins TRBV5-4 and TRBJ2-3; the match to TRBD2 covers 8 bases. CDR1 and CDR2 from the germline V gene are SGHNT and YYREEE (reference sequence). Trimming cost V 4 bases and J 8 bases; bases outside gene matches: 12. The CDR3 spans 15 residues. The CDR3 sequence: CASSADGGGIVTQYF. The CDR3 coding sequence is TGTGCCAGCAGCGCCGACGGGGGGGGTATAGTTACGCAGTATTTT.

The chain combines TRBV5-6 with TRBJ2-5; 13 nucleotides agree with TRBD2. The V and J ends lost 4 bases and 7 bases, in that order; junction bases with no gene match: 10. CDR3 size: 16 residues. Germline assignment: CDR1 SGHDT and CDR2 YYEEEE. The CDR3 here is CASSATGTSGVGTQYF. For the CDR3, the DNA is TGTGCCAGCAGCGCCACCGGGACTAGCGGGGTGGGGACCCAGTACTTC.

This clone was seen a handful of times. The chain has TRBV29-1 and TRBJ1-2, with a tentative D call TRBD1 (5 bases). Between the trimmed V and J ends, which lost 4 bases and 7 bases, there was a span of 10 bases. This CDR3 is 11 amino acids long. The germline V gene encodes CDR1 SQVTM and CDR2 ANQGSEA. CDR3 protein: CSVGQGSGYTF. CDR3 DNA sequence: TGCAGCGTTGGGCAGGGTAGTGGCTACACCTTC.

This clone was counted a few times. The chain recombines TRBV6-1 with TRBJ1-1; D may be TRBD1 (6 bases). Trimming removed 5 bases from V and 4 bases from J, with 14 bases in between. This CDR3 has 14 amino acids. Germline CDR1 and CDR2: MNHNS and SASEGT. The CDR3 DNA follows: TGTGCCAGCAGTAAAAACACAGGGAGCACTGAAGCTTTCTTT. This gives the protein CASSKNTGSTEAFF.

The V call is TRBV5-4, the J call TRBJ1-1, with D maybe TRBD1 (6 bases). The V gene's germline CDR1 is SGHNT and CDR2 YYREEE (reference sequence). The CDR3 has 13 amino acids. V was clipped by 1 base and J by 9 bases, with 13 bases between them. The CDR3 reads CASSLRDIGKAFF. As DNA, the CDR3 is TGTGCCAGCAGCTTGAGGGACATCGGGAAAGCTTTCTTT.

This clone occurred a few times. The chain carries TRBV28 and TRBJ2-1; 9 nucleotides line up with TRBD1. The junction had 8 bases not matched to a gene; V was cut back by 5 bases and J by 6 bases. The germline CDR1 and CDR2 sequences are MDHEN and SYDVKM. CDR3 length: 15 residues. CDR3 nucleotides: TGTGCCAGCAGTCCCCGACAGGGGGTTATCAATGAGCAGTTCTTC. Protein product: CASSPRQGVINEQFF.

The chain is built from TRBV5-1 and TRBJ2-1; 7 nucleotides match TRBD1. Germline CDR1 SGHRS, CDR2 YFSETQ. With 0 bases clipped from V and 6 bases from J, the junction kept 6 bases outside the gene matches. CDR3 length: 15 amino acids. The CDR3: CASSLVAGGRNEQFF. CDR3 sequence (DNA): TGCGCCAGCAGCTTGGTGGCAGGGGGTCGCAATGAGCAGTTCTTC.

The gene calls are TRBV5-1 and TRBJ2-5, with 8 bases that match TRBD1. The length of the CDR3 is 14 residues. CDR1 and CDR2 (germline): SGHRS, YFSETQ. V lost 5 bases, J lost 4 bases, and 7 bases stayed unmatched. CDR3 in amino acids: CASSPGGGGETQYF. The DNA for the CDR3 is TGCGCCAGCAGTCCAGGGGGCGGAGGAGAGACCCAGTACTTC.

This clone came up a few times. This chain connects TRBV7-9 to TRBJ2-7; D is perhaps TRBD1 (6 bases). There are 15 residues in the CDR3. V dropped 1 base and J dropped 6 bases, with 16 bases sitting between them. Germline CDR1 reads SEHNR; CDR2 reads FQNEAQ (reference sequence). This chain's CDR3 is CASSLVGRGPSEQYF. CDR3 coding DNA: TGTGCCAGCAGCTTAGTAGGCAGGGGACCCTCCGAGCAGTACTTC.

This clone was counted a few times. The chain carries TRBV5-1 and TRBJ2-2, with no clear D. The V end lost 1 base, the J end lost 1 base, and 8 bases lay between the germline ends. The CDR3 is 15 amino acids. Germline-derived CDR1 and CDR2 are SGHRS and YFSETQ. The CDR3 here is CASSLMTMNTGELFF. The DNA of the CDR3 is TGCGCCAGCAGCTTGATGACAATGAACACCGGGGAGCTGTTTTTT.

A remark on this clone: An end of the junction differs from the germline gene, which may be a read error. This chain's CDR3 is CASSLFGTGVNNEQFF. For the CDR3, the DNA is TGTGCTAGCAGCTTATTTGGGACAGGGGTAAACAATGAGCAGTTCTTC. The chain joins TRBV7-7 to TRBJ2-1; 10 bases are shared with TRBD1. This CDR3 comprises 16 residues. Germline V gene data show CDR1 as SSHAT and CDR2 as FNYEAQ (reference sequence).

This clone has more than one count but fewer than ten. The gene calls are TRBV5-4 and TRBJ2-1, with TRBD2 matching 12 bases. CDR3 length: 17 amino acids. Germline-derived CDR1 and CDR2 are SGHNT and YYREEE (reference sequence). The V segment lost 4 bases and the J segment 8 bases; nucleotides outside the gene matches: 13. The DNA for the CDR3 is TGTGCCAGCAGCCCGGGGCCTAGCGGGGGGGTGTTGGATGAGCAGTTCTTC. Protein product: CASSPGPSGGVLDEQFF.

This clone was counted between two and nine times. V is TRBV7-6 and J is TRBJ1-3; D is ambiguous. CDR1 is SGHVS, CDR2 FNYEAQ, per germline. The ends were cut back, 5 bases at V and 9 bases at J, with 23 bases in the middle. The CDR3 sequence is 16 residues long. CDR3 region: CASSPVSWAAGGTIYF. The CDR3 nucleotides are TGTGCCAGCAGCCCAGTGTCGTGGGCCGCCGGTGGCACCATATATTTT.

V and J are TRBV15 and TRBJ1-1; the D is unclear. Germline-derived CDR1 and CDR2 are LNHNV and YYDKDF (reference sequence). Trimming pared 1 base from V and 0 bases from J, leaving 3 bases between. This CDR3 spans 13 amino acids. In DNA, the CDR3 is TGTGCCACCAGCAGAGTCGTGAACACTGAAGCTTTCTTT. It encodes CATSRVVNTEAFF.

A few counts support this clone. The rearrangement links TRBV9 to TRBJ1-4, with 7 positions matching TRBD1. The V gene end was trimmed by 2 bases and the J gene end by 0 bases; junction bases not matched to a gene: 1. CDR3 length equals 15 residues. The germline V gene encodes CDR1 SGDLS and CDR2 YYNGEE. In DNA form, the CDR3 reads TGTGCCAGCAGCGTCGGGACAGCAACTAATGAAAAACTGTTTTTT. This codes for CASSVGTATNEKLFF.